This TCR beta chain was found in a study of cytomegalovirus exposure and HLA in healthy donors. PCR involved 60 Vbeta and 13 Jbeta primers. Assay used: immunoSEQ multiplex PCR; TCRdb lists only in-frame clones, some missing. Among 58,000 or so clones, roughly 75% were seen once, and the ten largest hold 20% to 25%. Sequenced material: PBMCs. This receptor was identified in a woman aged 35 to 49 in good health and CMV-seropositive.

As DNA, the CDR3 is TGTGCCACCAGCAGAGAGTCGTATGGCTACACCTTC. Its protein is CATSRESYGYTF. This chain joins TRBV15 and TRBJ1-2; D call uncertain. Deletions cut 0 bases from V and 5 bases from J, with 4 bases between. Germline V gene sequence: CDR1 LNHNV, CDR2 YYDKDF (reference sequence). The CDR3 covers 12 residues. Looking up the rest from reference TRBV15 and TRBJ1-2 gives the full variable domain: DAMVIQNPRYQVTQFGKPVTLSCSQTLNHNVMYWYQQKSSQAPKLLFHYYDKDFNNEADTPDNFQSRRPNTSFCFLDIRSPGLGDTAMYLCATSRESYGYTFGSGTRLTVV.